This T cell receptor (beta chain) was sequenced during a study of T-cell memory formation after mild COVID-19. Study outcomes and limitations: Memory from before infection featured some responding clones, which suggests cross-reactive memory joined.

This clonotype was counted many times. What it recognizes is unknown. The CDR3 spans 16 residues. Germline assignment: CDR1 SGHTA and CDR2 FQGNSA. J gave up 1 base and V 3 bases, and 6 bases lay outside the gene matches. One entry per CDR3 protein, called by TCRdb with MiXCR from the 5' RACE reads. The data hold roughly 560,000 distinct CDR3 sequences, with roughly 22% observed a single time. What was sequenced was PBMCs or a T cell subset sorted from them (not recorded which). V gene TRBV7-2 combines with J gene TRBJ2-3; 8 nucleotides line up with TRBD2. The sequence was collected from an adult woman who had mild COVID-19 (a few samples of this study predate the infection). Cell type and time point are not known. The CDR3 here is CASSLGAGGGTDTQYF. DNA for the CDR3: TGTGCCAGCAGCTTGGGTGCGGGGGGTGGCACAGATACGCAGTATTTT. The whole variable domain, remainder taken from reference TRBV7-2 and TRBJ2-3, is GAGVSQSPSNKVTEKGKDVELRCDPISGHTALYWYRQSLGQGLEFLIYFQGNSAPDKSGLPSDRFSAERTGGSVSTLTIQRTQQEDSAVYLCASSLGAGGGTDTQYFGPGTRLTVL.